One sample yielded the 10 T cell receptor beta chains listed below, sequenced in a study of blood T cells in healthy people across ages. The authors ran a second PCR of roughly 6 to 12 cycles using a sample-barcoded 5' primer and a J-beta primer mix. TCRdb re-analysed the 5' RACE reads in MiXCR, keeping a single row per CDR3 protein. The table lists around 690,000 distinct CDR3 sequences, roughly three fifths of them singletons. Input material: blood. These receptors originate from a man between 60 and 75 years old in good health.

This clonotype has just a few counts. The CDR3 here is CASSRTGTRNQPQHF. The CDR3 bases are TGTGCCAGCAGCCGGACCGGGACAAGGAATCAGCCCCAGCATTTT. The chain couples TRBV7-2 to TRBJ1-5, with D possibly TRBD1 on 6 matching bases. Germline CDR1 SGHTA, CDR2 FQGNSA. The CDR3 spans 15 residues. Trimming took off 5 bases at V and 4 bases at J, with 15 bases between the two ends.

Only one count was recorded for this clonotype. This rearrangement joins TRBV10-3 to TRBJ2-2, with a possible D match to TRBD1 (5 bases). V was shortened by 0 bases and J by 2 bases, with 13 bases between the two germline ends. The CDR3 has 17 amino acids. In germline, CDR1 is ENHRY, CDR2 SYGVKD. The CDR3 DNA reads as TGTGCCATCAGTGAGTCTGGGTGGACATTTAACACCGGGGAGCTGTTTTTT. It encodes CAISESGWTFNTGELFF.

The rearrangement joins TRBV6-6 to TRBJ1-4, with D uncertain. Per the germline V gene, CDR1 is MNHNY and CDR2 is SVGAGI (reference sequence). The V and J ends lost 7 bases and 6 bases respectively, with 15 bases between them. The CDR3 is 14 amino acids. CDR3 protein: CASNDPGPDEKLFF. The CDR3 bases are TGTGCCAGCAACGACCCCGGGCCCGATGAAAAACTGTTTTTT.

The rearrangement uses TRBV20-1 and TRBJ2-7; 7 positions match TRBD2. This CDR3 is built from 14 residues. V dropped 6 bases and J dropped 4; count of bases not matched to a gene: 12. The V gene's germline CDR1 is DFQATT and CDR2 SNEGSKA (reference sequence). The CDR3 sequence: CSARRGESWYEQYF. DNA for the CDR3: TGCAGTGCCAGACGGGGGGAAAGTTGGTACGAGCAGTACTTC.

The chain couples TRBV2 to TRBJ2-1; 11 bases agree with TRBD2. Germline V lookup: CDR1 SNHLY, CDR2 FYNNEI. Trimming cost V 2 bases and J 5 bases; bases outside gene matches: 5. The length of the CDR3 is 16 residues. CDR3 region: CASSEFLAGGHNEQFF. The CDR3 DNA is TGTGCCAGCAGTGAATTTCTAGCGGGGGGACACAATGAGCAGTTCTTC.

This rearrangement joins TRBV2 to TRBJ2-7; D may match TRBD1 or TRBD2 (6 bases each). Near its end, the DNA agrees better with TRBJ2-5, so the J call may be wrong. In germline, CDR1 is SNHLY, CDR2 FYNNEI. The CDR3 contains 12 residues. The chain's CDR3 is CASARGHETQYF. The CDR3 DNA is TGTGCCAGCGCTCGGGGGCACGAGACCCAGTACTTC.

This chain connects TRBV11-2 to TRBJ2-5, with D perhaps TRBD2 (7 bases). The CDR3 spans 15 residues. CDR1 is SGHAT and CDR2 is FQNNGV in the germline V gene. Trimming removed 4 bases from V and 4 bases from J, with 16 bases in between. CDR3 region: CASSSIAGAAETQYF. The DNA for the CDR3 is TGTGCCAGCAGCTCAATCGCGGGGGCAGCAGAGACCCAGTACTTC.

The chain links TRBV7-9 to TRBJ2-6; the D gene could be TRBD1 or TRBD2 (5 bases each). The CDR3 is made up of 15 amino acids. The V and J ends lost 5 bases and 2 bases respectively, with 10 bases between them. In germline, CDR1 is SEHNR, CDR2 FQNEAQ (reference sequence). The CDR3 sequence: CASSLRDPGANVLTF. DNA for the CDR3: TGTGCCAGCAGCCTCCGGGACCCTGGGGCCAACGTCCTGACTTTC.

The chain combines TRBV7-9 with TRBJ1-2; 9 nucleotides line up with TRBD1. This CDR3 is 16 amino acids long. Per germline, CDR1 SEHNR and CDR2 FQNEAQ (reference sequence). J gave up 2 bases and V 5 bases, and 9 bases lay outside the gene matches. CDR3 in DNA: TGTGCCAGCAGCCCCTGGGACAGGGCAGACAACTATGGCTACACCTTC. Protein product: CASSPWDRADNYGYTF.

V is TRBV6-1 and J is TRBJ2-3; D ambiguous. Trimming left V 3 bases short and J 0 bases short, with 10 bases between. The CDR3 contains 15 residues. Germline V gives CDR1 MNHNS, CDR2 SASEGT. The chain's CDR3 is CASSDAAGSTDTQYF. The CDR3 DNA reads as TGTGCCAGCAGTGACGCCGCCGGAAGCACAGATACGCAGTATTTT.